The sequence of this TCR beta chain was determined in a study of T cells in Graves' hyperthyroidism and ophthalmopathy. What was amplified from RNA transcripts were TCR beta CDR3 regions. During a first-round RT-PCR of the TCR CDR3, the HTBI primer set was used. TCRdb recomputed calls from the multiplex PCR reads with MiXCR, one row per CDR3 protein. The sample contains about 840,000 distinct CDR3 sequences, over 35% of which appear only once. In germline, CDR1 is SNHLY, CDR2 FYNNEI. The CDR3 is 10 amino acids. V was pared by 6 bases and J by 8 bases, with 0 bases of the junction left unmatched. General observations from the study: For ophthalmopathy, model prediction preceded onset by a median 6.5 months.

This clonotype has a count of ten or more. Antigen: not known. PBMCs were obtained from 10 ml fresh peripheral blood. The sequence came from a man aged 18 to 30 with Graves' hyperthyroidism. Sequencing was performed on blood. This chain links TRBV2 with TRBJ1-1, with 7 bases aligning to TRBD1. The CDR3 DNA follows: TGTGCCAGCAGGGGACAGGAAGCTTTCTTT. This sequence encodes CASRGQEAFF.